This paragraph reports one T cell receptor (beta chain). TCRdb's table, derived via immunoSEQ multiplex PCR, lists solely in-frame clones and lacks some. Of 270,000 or so clones detected, around nine tenths appear once; the ten largest clones hold under 3%. These data come from a study of blood T cell repertoires in COVID-19. Study information: COVID-19 samples, acute and convalescent, were from the United States, Italy and Spain. PBMCs, B-cell-depleted T cells, or T cells were the source of the cDNA or gDNA that made up the material.

With V trimmed by 1 base and J by 2 bases, 5 bases remained unmatched. The germline gives CDR1 LNHNV, CDR2 YYDKDF (reference sequence). This CDR3 has 16 residues. The TCR comes from a woman under 30 who had recovered from COVID-19. The sample consisted of PBMCs or T cells enriched from blood (not recorded which). The V gene is TRBV15, the J gene TRBJ1-5; 7 bases fit TRBD1. CDR3 residues: CATSRAWTGGNQPQHF. For the CDR3, the DNA is TGTGCCACCAGCAGAGCGTGGACAGGAGGCAATCAGCCCCAGCATTTT.